The rows below give T cell receptor beta chains drawn from one sample of a study of PD-1 blockade in classical Hodgkin lymphoma. Only in-frame clones appear in the TCRdb table, and some are missing; sequencing was by immunoSEQ multiplex PCR. The sample has 20,000 to 25,000 clones, roughly 77% seen once; the top ten hold 15% to 20%. Sequenced material: peripheral blood mononuclear cells (PBMCs), taken before the second cycle of nivolumab. Receptor source: a human donor with classical Hodgkin lymphoma. Each CDR3 is given with its conserved first and last residue. The order of the fields is D gene, J gene, clone size, V gene, CDR3 protein, CDR3 DNA. A D gene is named only where the DNA matches it firmly. Some rows mark clone size as missing; the rest say once, few, many or name a class of expanded clone.

TRBD1 | TRBJ1-6 | - | TRBV5-4 | CASSLVTGGDSPLHF | TGTGCCAGCAGCTTGGTTACAGGGGGCGATTCACCCCTCCACTTT
TRBD2 | TRBJ2-1 | - | TRBV6-4 | CASSDRAGGGNEQFF | TGTGCCAGCAGTGACCGAGCGGGAGGGGGCAATGAGCAGTTCTTC
TRBD2 | TRBJ2-1 | - | TRBV5-4 | CASSPRAGLEMLYNEQFF | TGTGCCAGCAGCCCCAGGGCGGGACTAGAGATGCTCTACAATGAGCAGTTCTTC
- | TRBJ2-7 | once | TRBV30 | CAMTGLIEQYF | TGTGCCATGACAGGACTCATCGAGCAGTACTTC
- | TRBJ1-2 | - | TRBV10-3 | CAISESYNYGYTF | TGTGCCATCAGTGAGTCATATAACTATGGCTACACCTTC
- | TRBJ2-2 | - | TRBV19 | CASSIDSGSGELFF | TGTGCCAGTAGTATAGATTCAGGTTCCGGGGAGCTGTTTTTT
- | TRBJ1-1 | - | TRBV7-9 | CASSLAAGDTEAFF | TGTGCCAGCAGCTTAGCGGCGGGAGACACTGAAGCTTTCTTT
- | TRBJ2-5 | - | TRBV7-2 | CASRRVGTPTHNQETQYF | TGTGCCAGCAGGAGGGTGGGGACACCTACGCACAACCAAGAGACCCAGTACTTC
- | TRBJ2-3 | - | TRBV5-6 | CASSFPGRYTDTQYF | TGTGCCAGCAGCTTTCCGGGACGGTACACAGATACGCAGTATTTT
- | TRBJ1-5 | - | TRBV7-8 | CASSLDDHSNQPQHF | TGTGCCAGCAGCTTGGACGACCATAGCAATCAGCCCCAGCATTTT
- | TRBJ1-1 | - | TRBV6-5 | CASTQHGLNTEAFF | TGTGCCAGCACCCAACATGGGCTTAACACTGAAGCTTTCTTT
- | TRBJ1-1 | - | TRBV6-6 | CASRRQGKAFF | TGTGCCAGCAGACGGCAGGGGAAGGCTTTCTTT
- | TRBJ2-3 | once | TRBV7-9 | CASSLGFTDTQYF | TGTGCCAGCAGCCTAGGTTTCACAGATACGCAGTATTTT
- | TRBJ2-3 | - | TRBV5-1 | CASSLEGGVVPDTQYF | TGCGCCAGCAGCTTGGAAGGAGGGGTCGTACCAGATACGCAGTATTTT
- | TRBJ2-2 | - | TRBV18 | CASSPRGTGELFF | TGTGCCAGCTCACCAAGAGGGACCGGGGAGCTGTTTTTT
- | TRBJ2-1 | - | TRBV7-2 | CASSFASVEQFF | TGTGCCAGCAGCTTTGCTAGCGTCGAGCAGTTCTTC
- | TRBJ1-1 | - | TRBV4-1 | CASSQVIWGRGGNTEAFF | TGCGCCAGCAGCCAAGTAATCTGGGGACGGGGTGGAAACACTGAAGCTTTCTTT
TRBD1 | TRBJ1-6 | few | TRBV2 | CASSAGDRSYSPLHF | TGTGCCAGCAGTGCGGGGGACAGGTCTTATTCACCCCTCCACTTT
- | TRBJ2-5 | - | TRBV6-5 | CASSPEARVWETQYF | TGTGCCAGCAGTCCCGAGGCCAGGGTATGGGAGACCCAGTACTTC
TRBD2 | TRBJ2-3 | - | TRBV11-3 | CASSPGLAFMNNTDTQYF | TGTGCCAGCAGCCCAGGACTAGCGTTTATGAATAACACAGATACGCAGTATTTT
- | TRBJ1-1 | - | TRBV28 | CASKSGGNTEAFF | TGTGCCAGCAAATCCGGGGGGAACACTGAAGCTTTCTTT
TRBD1 | TRBJ1-2 | - | TRBV9 | CASSATGTGRLYGYTF | TGTGCCAGCAGCGCGACCGGGACAGGGAGACTGTATGGCTACACCTTC
- | TRBJ1-2 | few | TRBV30 | CAWSDLGLNYGYTF | TGTGCCTGGAGTGATCTGGGCCTCAACTATGGCTACACCTTC
TRBD2 | TRBJ2-2 | - | TRBV7-7 | CASSLASGRAITGELFF | TGTGCTAGCAGCTTAGCTAGCGGGAGGGCCATCACCGGGGAGCTGTTTTTT
- | TRBJ2-1 | medium-sized | TRBV18 | CASSPSGNEQFF | TGTGCCAGCTCACCCTCGGGTAATGAGCAGTTCTTC
- | TRBJ1-5 | - | TRBV9 | CASTPRRGEGNQPQHF | TGTGCCAGCACTCCACGGAGGGGTGAGGGCAATCAGCCCCAGCATTTT
TRBD1 | TRBJ2-1 | - | TRBV2 | CASSPPAGTGVEEQFF | TGTGCCAGCAGTCCCCCCGCCGGGACAGGTGTTGAAGAGCAGTTCTTC
- | TRBJ2-2 | - | TRBV13 | CASSPTGGTSQPGELFF | TGTGCCAGCAGCCCCACAGGGGGGACTAGTCAACCCGGGGAGCTGTTTTTT
- | TRBJ1-4 | - | TRBV6-5 | CASSLRGQANEKLFF | TGTGCCAGCAGTTTAAGAGGGCAGGCTAATGAAAAACTGTTTTTT
- | TRBJ2-3 | - | TRBV6-5 | CASWQVDTQYF | TGTGCCAGCTGGCAGGTCGATACGCAGTATTTT
- | TRBJ2-7 | - | TRBV27 | CASTPLDRSYEQYF | TGTGCCAGCACCCCCCTCGACAGGTCCTACGAGCAGTACTTC
- | TRBJ2-1 | - | TRBV6-4 | CASSDLLSSSYNEQFF | TGTGCCAGCAGTGACCTCCTGTCGAGCTCCTACAATGAGCAGTTCTTC
- | TRBJ2-6 | - | TRBV5-1 | CASSPGTSGANVLTF | TGCGCCAGCAGTCCAGGTACCTCTGGGGCCAACGTCCTGACTTTC
- | TRBJ1-5 | - | TRBV2 | CASSSGLSGNQPQHF | TGTGCCAGCAGTTCGGGGCTTAGCGGCAATCAGCCCCAGCATTTT
TRBD2 | TRBJ2-2 | - | TRBV5-4 | CASSPLSAGDTGELFF | TGTGCCAGCAGCCCATTATCAGCGGGAGACACCGGGGAGCTGTTTTTT
- | TRBJ1-1 | few | TRBV2 | CASRFDSATEAFF | TGTGCCAGCAGGTTTGACAGCGCCACTGAAGCTTTCTTT
- | TRBJ2-2 | - | TRBV6-1 | CASTLRVGTGELFF | TGTGCCAGCACCCTCAGAGTGGGGACCGGGGAGCTGTTTTTT
- | TRBJ1-6 | - | TRBV10-3 | CAISESGRDNSPLHF | TGTGCCATCAGTGAGTCGGGCAGGGATAATTCACCCCTCCACTTT
TRBD1 | TRBJ2-4 | - | TRBV27 | CASSATPGQGFNIQYF | TGTGCCAGCAGTGCTACACCGGGACAGGGATTCAACATTCAGTACTTC
- | TRBJ2-5 | - | TRBV5-1 | CASNLNPGTGGETQYF | TGCGCCAGCAACCTAAATCCCGGGACCGGAGGGGAGACCCAGTACTTC
TRBD1 | TRBJ2-1 | - | TRBV5-1 | CASSLQRDRGDEQFF | TGCGCCAGCAGCCTGCAAAGGGACAGGGGGGATGAGCAGTTCTTC
- | TRBJ1-2 | - | TRBV7-9 | CASSLSRVFAF | TGTGCCAGCAGCTTATCTCGGGTGTTCGCCTTC
- | TRBJ2-5 | - | TRBV28 | CASSPGGVGRGETQYF | TGTGCCAGCAGTCCCGGGGGTGTCGGCCGGGGAGAGACCCAGTACTTC
TRBD1 | TRBJ1-6 | once | TRBV10-3 | CAISGTGDNSPLHF | TGTGCCATCAGCGGGACAGGGGATAATTCACCCCTCCACTTT
TRBD1 | TRBJ1-1 | - | TRBV7-9 | CASSTRTGQRGTEAFF | TGTGCCAGCAGCACCCGGACAGGCCAGAGAGGGACTGAAGCTTTCTTT
TRBD1 | TRBJ2-5 | - | TRBV5-1 | CASSTDRAETQYF | TGCGCCAGCAGCACCGACAGGGCCGAGACCCAGTACTTC
TRBD2 | TRBJ2-2 | - | TRBV10-1 | CASSPSGRLANTGELFF | TGCGCCAGCAGTCCTAGCGGGAGACTCGCGAACACCGGGGAGCTGTTTTTT
- | TRBJ1-6 | - | TRBV6-5 | CASSQELGNSPLHF | TGTGCCAGCAGTCAGGAATTAGGGAATTCACCCCTCCACTTT
- | TRBJ1-5 | - | TRBV28 | CASSPGTYNQPQHF | TGTGCCAGCAGCCCCGGGACCTACAATCAGCCCCAGCATTTT